Sequencing of this TCR beta chain was carried out in a study of blood T cell repertoires in COVID-19. The method was immunoSEQ multiplex PCR; TCRdb's version includes in-frame clones alone and lacks a portion of them. The repertoire holds 150,000 to 200,000 clones, with around 80% as singletons. This clone was detected a few times. Germline assignment: CDR1 SNHLY and CDR2 FYNNEI. This CDR3 is built from 14 residues. The V gene lost 7 bases and the J gene lost 9 bases, with 21 bases spanning the gap. The specimen was PBMCs or T cells enriched from blood (not recorded which). The chain joins TRBV2 to TRBJ1-1, with D perhaps TRBD1 (6 bases). The clonotype originates from a woman aged 70-85 years in a cohort exposed to, infected with or recovered from COVID-19 (not recorded which). CDR3 sequence reads: CASNIPQGTIKAFF. The CDR3 DNA follows: TGTGCCAGCAATATACCACAGGGAACCATAAAAGCTTTCTTT.